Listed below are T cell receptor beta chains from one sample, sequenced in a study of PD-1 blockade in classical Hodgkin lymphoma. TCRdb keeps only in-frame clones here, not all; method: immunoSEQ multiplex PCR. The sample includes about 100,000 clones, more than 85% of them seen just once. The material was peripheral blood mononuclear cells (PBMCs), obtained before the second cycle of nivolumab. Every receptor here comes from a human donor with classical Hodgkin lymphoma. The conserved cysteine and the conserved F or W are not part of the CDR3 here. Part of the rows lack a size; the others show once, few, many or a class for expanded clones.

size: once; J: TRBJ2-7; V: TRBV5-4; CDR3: ASSTTPTSFHEQY
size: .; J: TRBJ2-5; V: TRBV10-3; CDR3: AISEPGTGLGKTQY
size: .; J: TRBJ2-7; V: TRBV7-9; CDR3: ASSPPGLAYEQY
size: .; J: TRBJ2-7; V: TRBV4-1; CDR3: ASSQDPGRLRTGSYEQY
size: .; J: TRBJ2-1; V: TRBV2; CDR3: ASRGTSGHNEQF
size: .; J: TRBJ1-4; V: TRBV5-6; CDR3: ASSLAGGVRDEKLF
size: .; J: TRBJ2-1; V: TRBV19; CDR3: ASTHSSYNEQF
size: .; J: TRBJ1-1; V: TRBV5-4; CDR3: ASSFRQAGNTEAF
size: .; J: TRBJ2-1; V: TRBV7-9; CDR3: ASSLLNGLDNEQF
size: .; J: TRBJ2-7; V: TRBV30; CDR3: AWSSDRGFYEQY
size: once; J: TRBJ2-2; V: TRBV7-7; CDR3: ASSPRFLANTGELF
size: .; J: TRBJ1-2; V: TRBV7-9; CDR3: ASSPRHGPTNYGYT
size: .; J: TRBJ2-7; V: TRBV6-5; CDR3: ASSYSSSSYEQY
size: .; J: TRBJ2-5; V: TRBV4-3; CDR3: ASSLQGRQETQY
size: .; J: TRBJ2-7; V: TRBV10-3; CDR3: AISDLGQEIFYEQY
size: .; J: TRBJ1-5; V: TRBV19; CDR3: ASTRTAYQPQH
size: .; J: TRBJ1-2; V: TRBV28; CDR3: ASSSPGHPANYGYT
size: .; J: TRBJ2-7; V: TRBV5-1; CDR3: ASSRPLAGGSYEQY
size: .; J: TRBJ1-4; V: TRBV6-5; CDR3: ASSRTGIKEKLF
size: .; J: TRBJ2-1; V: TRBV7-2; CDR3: ASRPDSGSSYNEQF
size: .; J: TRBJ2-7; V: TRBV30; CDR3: AWGRGGYEQY
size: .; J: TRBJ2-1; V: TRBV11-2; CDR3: ASSISTGALYNEQF
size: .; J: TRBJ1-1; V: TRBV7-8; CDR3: ASSLGGTGNTEAF
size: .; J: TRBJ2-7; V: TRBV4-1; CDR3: ASSQDPGLVPEQY
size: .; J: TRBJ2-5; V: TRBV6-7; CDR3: ASSYDYRIETQY
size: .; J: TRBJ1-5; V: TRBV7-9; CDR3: ASSQDRGNQPQH
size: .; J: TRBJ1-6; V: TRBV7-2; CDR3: ASSSSGQGALPLH
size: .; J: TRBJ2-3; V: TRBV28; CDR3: ASGPESTDTQY
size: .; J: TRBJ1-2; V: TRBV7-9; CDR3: ASRRGQVMGYT
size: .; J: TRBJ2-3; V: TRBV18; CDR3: ASSPRLAGTDTQY
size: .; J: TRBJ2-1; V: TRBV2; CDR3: ASNMGNEQF
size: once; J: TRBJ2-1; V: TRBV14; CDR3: ASSQQLAGAEIKQF
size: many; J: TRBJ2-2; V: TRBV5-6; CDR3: ASSPKGTGLVGELF
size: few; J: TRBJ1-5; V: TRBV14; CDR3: ASSRTVNQPQH
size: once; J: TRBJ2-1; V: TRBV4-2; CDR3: ASSQGLVNYNEQF
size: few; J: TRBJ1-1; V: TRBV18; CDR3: ASTFETGLGTEAF
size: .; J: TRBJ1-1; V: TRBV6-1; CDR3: ASSGYRGGTEAF
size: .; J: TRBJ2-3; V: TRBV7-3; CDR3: ASSFGTDTQY
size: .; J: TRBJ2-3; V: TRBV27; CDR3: ASSLSISHLGTDTQY
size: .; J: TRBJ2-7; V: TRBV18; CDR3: ASSILPYEQY
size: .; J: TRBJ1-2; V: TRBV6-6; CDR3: ASSYGPGGAYGYT
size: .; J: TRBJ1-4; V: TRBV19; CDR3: ASSLTGRLNERSKLF
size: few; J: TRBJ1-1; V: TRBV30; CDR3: AWSEGQGLEAF
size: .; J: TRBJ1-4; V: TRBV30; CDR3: AWSGQGRDEKLF
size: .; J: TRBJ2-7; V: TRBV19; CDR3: ASRATGGGEQY
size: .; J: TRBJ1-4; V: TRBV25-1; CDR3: ASKEGGGLEKLF
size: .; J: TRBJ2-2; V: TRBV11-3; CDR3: ASSGLTGELF
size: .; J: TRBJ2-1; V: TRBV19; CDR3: ASSIDAQLAGATYNEQF
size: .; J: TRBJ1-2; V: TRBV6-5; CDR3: ASSTTSGYYGYT
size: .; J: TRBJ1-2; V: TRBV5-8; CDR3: ASRPYGVNYGYT
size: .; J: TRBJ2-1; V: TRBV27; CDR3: ASSLIAAQGPYNEQF
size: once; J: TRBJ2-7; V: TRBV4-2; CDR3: ASSQDPGTSLIYEQY
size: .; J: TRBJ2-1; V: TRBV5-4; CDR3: ASSHNRLAYEQF
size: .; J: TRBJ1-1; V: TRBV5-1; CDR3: ASSLEQGITEAF
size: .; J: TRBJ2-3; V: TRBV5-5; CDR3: ASSLRDTASDTQY
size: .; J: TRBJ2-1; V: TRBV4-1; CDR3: ASSQEISADNEQF